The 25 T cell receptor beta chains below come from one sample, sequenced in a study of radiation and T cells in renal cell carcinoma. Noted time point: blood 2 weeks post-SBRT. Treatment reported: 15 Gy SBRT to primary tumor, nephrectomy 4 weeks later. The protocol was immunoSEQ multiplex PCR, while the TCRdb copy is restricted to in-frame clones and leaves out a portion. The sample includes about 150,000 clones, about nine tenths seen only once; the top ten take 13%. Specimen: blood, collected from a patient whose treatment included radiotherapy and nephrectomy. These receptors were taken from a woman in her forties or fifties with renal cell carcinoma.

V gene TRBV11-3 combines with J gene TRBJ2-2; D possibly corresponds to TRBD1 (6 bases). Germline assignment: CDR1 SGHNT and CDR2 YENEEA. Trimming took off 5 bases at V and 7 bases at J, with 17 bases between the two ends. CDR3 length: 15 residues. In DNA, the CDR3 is TGTGCCAGCAGCCCCCACGGGACACCCAACGGGGAGCTGTTTTTT. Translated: CASSPHGTPNGELFF.

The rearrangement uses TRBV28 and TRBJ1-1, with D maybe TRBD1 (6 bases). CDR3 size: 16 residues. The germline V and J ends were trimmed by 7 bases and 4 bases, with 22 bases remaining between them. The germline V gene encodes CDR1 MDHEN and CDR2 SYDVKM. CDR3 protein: CASILPQGTGGTEAFF. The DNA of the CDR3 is TGTGCCAGCATCCTACCTCAGGGGACCGGGGGCACTGAAGCTTTCTTT.

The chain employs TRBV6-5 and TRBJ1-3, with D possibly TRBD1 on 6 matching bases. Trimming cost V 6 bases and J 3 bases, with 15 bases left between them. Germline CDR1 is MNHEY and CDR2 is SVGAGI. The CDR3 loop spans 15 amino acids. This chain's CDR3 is CASSTQGFGGNTIYF. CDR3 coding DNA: TGTGCCAGCAGCACACAGGGATTTGGTGGAAACACCATATATTTT.

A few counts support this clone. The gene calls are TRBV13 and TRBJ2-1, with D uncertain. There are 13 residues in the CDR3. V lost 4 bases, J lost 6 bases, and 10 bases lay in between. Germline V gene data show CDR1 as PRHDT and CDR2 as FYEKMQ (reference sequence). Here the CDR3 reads CASSSRSPNEQFF. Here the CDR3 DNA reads TGTGCCAGCAGCTCGAGAAGTCCCAATGAGCAGTTCTTC.

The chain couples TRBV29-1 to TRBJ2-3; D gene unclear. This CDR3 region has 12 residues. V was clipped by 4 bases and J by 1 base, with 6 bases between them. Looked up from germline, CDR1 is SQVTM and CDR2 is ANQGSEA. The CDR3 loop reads CSVGAGTDTQYF. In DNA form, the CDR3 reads TGCAGCGTTGGAGCCGGCACAGATACGCAGTATTTT.

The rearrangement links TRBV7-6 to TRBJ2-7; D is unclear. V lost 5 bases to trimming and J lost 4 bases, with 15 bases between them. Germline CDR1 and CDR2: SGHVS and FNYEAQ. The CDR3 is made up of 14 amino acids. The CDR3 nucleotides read TGTGCCAGCAGCCCAGTTGGAGTCGGTTACGAGCAGTACTTC. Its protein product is CASSPVGVGYEQYF.

The CDR3 loop reads CASSRTGGSGDTQYF. The CDR3, as DNA: TGTGCCAGCAGTAGGACAGGGGGCTCGGGGGATACGCAGTATTTT. This sequence joins TRBV6-5 and TRBJ2-3, with TRBD1 matching 11 bases. Per the germline V gene, CDR1 is MNHEY and CDR2 is SVGAGI. The CDR3 length is 15 residues. Trimming took 5 bases from V and 6 from J; bases not matched to a gene: 7.

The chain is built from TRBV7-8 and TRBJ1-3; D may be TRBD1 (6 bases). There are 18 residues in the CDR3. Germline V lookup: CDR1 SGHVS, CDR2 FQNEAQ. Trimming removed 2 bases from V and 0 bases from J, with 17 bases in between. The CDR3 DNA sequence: TGTGCCAGCAGCTTATATTTAGGACAGCTCAACTCTGGAAACACCATATATTTT. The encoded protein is CASSLYLGQLNSGNTIYF.

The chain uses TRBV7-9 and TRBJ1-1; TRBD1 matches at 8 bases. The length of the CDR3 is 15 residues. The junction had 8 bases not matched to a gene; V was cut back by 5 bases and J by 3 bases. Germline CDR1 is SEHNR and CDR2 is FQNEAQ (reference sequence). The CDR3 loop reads CASSRAQGADTEAFF. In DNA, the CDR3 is TGTGCCAGCAGCCGAGCGCAGGGGGCGGACACTGAAGCTTTCTTT.

This CDR3 is CASSLGQGRGELFF. CDR3 DNA sequence: TGTGCCAGCAGCTTGGGGCAGGGTCGCGGGGAGCTGTTTTTT. The chain recombines TRBV5-6 with TRBJ2-2; D is possibly TRBD1 (5 bases). This CDR3 has 14 residues. Germline V gene lookup returns CDR1 SGHDT and CDR2 YYEEEE. V lost 0 bases, J lost 7 bases, and 10 bases lay in between.

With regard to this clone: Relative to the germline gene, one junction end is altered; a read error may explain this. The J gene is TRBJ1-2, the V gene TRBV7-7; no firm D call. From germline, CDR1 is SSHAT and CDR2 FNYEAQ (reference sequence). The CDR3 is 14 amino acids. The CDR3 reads CASSLVCINYGYTF. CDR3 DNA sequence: TGTGCTAGCAGCTTAGTTTGTATTAACTATGGCTACACCTTC.

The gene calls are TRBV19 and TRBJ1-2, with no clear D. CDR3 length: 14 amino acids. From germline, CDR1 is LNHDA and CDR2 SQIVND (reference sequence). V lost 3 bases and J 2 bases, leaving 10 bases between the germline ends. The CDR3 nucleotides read TGTGCCAGTAGTATGGCGACGGGGAACTATGGCTACACCTTC. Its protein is CASSMATGNYGYTF.

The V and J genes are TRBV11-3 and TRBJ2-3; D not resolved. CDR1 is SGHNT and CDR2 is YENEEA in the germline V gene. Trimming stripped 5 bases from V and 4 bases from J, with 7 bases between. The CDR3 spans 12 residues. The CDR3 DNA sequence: TGTGCCAGCAGCCGGACCTCAGATACGCAGTATTTT. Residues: CASSRTSDTQYF. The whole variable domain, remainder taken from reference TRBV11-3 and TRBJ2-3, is EAGVVQSPRYKIIEKKQPVAFWCNPISGHNTLYWYLQNLGQGPELLIRYENEEAVDDSQLPKDRFSAERLKGVDSTLKIQPAELGDSAVYLCASSRTSDTQYFGPGTRLTVL.

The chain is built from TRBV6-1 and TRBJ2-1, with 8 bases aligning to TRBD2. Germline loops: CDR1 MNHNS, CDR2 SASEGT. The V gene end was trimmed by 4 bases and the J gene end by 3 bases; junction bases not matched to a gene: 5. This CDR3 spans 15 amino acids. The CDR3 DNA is TGTGCCAGCAGTGGATCGAGCGGGGGCTACAATGAGCAGTTCTTC. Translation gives CASSGSSGGYNEQFF.

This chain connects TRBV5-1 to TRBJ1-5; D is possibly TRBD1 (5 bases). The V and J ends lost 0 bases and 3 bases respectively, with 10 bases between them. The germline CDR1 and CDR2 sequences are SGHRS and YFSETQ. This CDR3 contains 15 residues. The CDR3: CASSLDSGFNQPQHF. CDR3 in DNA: TGCGCCAGCAGCTTGGATTCAGGGTTCAATCAGCCCCAGCATTTT.

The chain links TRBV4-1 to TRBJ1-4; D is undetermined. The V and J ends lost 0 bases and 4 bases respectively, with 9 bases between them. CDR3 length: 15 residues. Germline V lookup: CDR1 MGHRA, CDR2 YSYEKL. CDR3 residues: CASSQDVRSNEKLFF. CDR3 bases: TGCGCCAGCAGCCAAGATGTGAGGAGTAATGAAAAACTGTTTTTT.

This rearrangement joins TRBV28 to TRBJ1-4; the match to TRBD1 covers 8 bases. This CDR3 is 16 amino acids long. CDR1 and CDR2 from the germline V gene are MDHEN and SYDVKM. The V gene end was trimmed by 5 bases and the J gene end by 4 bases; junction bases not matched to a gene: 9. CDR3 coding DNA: TGTGCCAGCAGTGATCCCAGGGGGCGGGGTAATGAAAAACTGTTTTTT. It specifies CASSDPRGRGNEKLFF.

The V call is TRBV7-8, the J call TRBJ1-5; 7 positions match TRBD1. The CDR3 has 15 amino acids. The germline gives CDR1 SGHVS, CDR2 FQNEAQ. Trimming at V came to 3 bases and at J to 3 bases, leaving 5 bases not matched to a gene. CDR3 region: CASSLRQGYNQPQHF. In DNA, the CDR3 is TGTGCCAGCAGCTTGCGACAGGGCTACAATCAGCCCCAGCATTTT.

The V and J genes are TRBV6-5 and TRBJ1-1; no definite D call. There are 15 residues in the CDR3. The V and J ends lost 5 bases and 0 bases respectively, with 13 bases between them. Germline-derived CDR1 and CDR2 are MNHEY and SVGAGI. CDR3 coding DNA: TGTGCCAGCAGTCCCCCCGGGCCCTTGAACACTGAAGCTTTCTTT. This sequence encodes CASSPPGPLNTEAFF.

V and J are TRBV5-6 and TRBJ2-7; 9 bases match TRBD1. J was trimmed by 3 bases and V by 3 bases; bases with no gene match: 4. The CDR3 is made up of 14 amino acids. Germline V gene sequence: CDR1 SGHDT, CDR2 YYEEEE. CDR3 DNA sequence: TGTGCCAGCAGCTCGACAGGGGGAGACTACGAGCAGTACTTC. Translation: CASSSTGGDYEQYF.

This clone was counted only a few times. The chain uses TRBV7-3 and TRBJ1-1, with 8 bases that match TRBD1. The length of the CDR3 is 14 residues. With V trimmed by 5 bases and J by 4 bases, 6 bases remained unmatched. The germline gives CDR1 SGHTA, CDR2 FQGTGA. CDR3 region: CASSPGTGSTEAFF. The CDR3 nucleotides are TGTGCCAGCAGCCCCGGGACAGGCAGCACTGAAGCTTTCTTT.

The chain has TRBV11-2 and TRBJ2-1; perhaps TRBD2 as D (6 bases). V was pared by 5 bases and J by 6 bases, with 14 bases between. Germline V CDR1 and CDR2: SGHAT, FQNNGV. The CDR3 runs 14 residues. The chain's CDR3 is CASSPLAVSNEQFF. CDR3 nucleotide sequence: TGTGCCAGCAGCCCACTAGCCGTCAGCAATGAGCAGTTCTTC.

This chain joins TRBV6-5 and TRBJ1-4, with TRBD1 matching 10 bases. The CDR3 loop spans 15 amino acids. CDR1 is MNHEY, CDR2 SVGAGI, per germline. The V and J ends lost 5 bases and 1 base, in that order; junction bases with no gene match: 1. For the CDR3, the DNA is TGTGCCAGCAGTCGGACAGGGGGAACTAATGAAAAACTGTTTTTT. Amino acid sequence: CASSRTGGTNEKLFF.

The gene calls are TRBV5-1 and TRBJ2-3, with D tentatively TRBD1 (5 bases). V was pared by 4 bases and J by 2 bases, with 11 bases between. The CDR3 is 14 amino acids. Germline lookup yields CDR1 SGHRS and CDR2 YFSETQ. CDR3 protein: CASSHKGNTDTQYF. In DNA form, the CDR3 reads TGCGCCAGCAGCCACAAGGGGAACACAGATACGCAGTATTTT.

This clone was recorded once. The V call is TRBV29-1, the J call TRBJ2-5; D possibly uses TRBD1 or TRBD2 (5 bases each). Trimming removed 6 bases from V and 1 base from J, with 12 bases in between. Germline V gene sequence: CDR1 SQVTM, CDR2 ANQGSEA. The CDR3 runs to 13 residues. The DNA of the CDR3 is TGCAGCGTGGATGGGACGGGCCAAGAGACCCAGTACTTC. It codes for CSVDGTGQETQYF.